The following is a T cell receptor (beta chain) sequence with its context. CDR3 length equals 17 residues. Germline V gene lookup returns CDR1 LGHNT and CDR2 FRNRAP. Trimming took 1 base from V and 6 from J; bases not matched to a gene: 8. The assay was immunoSEQ multiplex PCR, and TCRdb's table has in-frame clones only and misses some. The repertoire holds more than 45,000 clones, with about 90% as singletons. These data are taken from a study of blood T cell repertoires in COVID-19. Overall study: The origin of the acute and convalescent COVID-19 samples was the United States, Italy and Spain. PBMCs, B-cell-depleted T cells, or T cells provided the cDNA or gDNA that made up the material.

Recruited during active infection, patients (from Seattle) were subsequently followed longitudinally. The chain carries TRBV12-5 and TRBJ2-3; 12 nucleotides align to TRBD2. Sequenced sample: peripheral blood. This receptor was taken from a woman over 75 with COVID-19, enrolled during active disease. CDR3 loop: CASGLGLAGGPRDTQYF. CDR3 sequence (DNA): TGTGCTAGTGGTTTGGGTCTAGCGGGGGGGCCGCGGGATACGCAGTATTTT.